The rows below give T cell receptor beta chains drawn from one sample of a study of blood T cell repertoires in COVID-19. Here immunoSEQ multiplex PCR was the method, and the copy in TCRdb shows in-frame clones only, minus some. The sample carries more than 300,000 clones, roughly 86% recorded once. Sequenced sample: peripheral blood. The receptors derive from a woman in her 30s with COVID-19, enrolled during active disease. Each CDR3 is given with its conserved first and last residue. A D gene is named only where the DNA matches it firmly.

cdr3_aa | v_call | d_call | j_call
CASRDIYNEQFF | TRBV3-1/TRBV3-2 | NA | TRBJ2-1
CASTPGTSGSYEQYF | TRBV27 | TRBD2 | TRBJ2-7
CASSLYSNQETQYF | TRBV13 | NA | TRBJ2-5
CASSVAGTYNEQFF | TRBV9 | NA | TRBJ2-1
CASSLRTPSGIPSTGELFF | TRBV7-3 | TRBD2 | TRBJ2-2
CASSSTRGEQYF | TRBV28 | NA | TRBJ2-7
CASSKGAPGQGYTDTQYF | TRBV7-9 | TRBD1 | TRBJ2-3
CATSDLGRTQGETQYF | TRBV24-1 | NA | TRBJ2-5
CASSVARGRADTQYF | TRBV7-9 | NA | TRBJ2-3
CASSNEANTQYF | TRBV5-8 | NA | TRBJ2-3
CASSQPGQRETQYF | TRBV4-1 | NA | TRBJ2-5
CAISQASGSDEQYF | TRBV10-3 | TRBD2 | TRBJ2-7
CATSRGSTGSHEQYF | TRBV15 | TRBD1 | TRBJ2-7
CASSVTGDGNQPQHF | TRBV4-1 | TRBD1 | TRBJ1-5
CASSLEGDSHNSPLHF | TRBV5-1 | TRBD1 | TRBJ1-6
CASSLLSGTRGSPLHF | TRBV14 | NA | TRBJ1-6
CASSPGLAVYEQYF | TRBV4-1 | TRBD2 | TRBJ2-7
CAVPGQGTREQYF | TRBV28 | TRBD1 | TRBJ2-7
CASSPGLAGGTDTQYF | TRBV28 | TRBD2 | TRBJ2-3
CASSDQTGTNSPLHF | TRBV6-1 | TRBD1 | TRBJ1-6
CASSPTVGGFTEAFF | TRBV18 | NA | TRBJ1-1
CASSLVAGNTDTQYF | TRBV7-3 | TRBD2 | TRBJ2-3
CATSDFGGTGANVLTF | TRBV24-1 | NA | TRBJ2-6
CASSLRDISDTQYF | TRBV7-3 | NA | TRBJ2-3
CASSSRGAAQGEQFF | TRBV28 | NA | TRBJ2-1
CASSRTDPGANVLTF | TRBV6-5 | NA | TRBJ2-6
CSVVWGQRAGELFF | TRBV29-1 | NA | TRBJ2-2
CASSLESRETQYF | TRBV7-8 | NA | TRBJ2-5
CASSLTTEAFF | TRBV28 | NA | TRBJ1-1
CASSQDRQGGETQYF | TRBV14 | NA | TRBJ2-5
CASSLDRGSSYEQYF | TRBV5-4 | NA | TRBJ2-7
CASSSPNGQTGELFF | TRBV5-5 | NA | TRBJ2-2